This paragraph reports one T cell receptor (beta chain). This CDR3 is missing its conserved last phenylalanine or tryptophan, likely due to a read error. The CDR3 extends over 12 amino acids. The V gene's germline CDR1 is SEHNR and CDR2 FQNEAQ (reference sequence). TCRdb fed the multiplex PCR reads into MiXCR, producing one record per CDR3 protein. This sample has about 94,000 distinct CDR3 sequences, with about 27% found just once. This entry belongs to a study of breast tumors, draining lymph nodes, adjacent tissues. Breast cancer patients provided tissue from their axillary draining lymph nodes. The receptor was derived from a female donor with breast cancer. Some clones in this sample may be carry-over from other donors' samples. This sequence joins TRBV7-9 and TRBJ2-2, with D unresolved. Sequenced sample: axillary lymph node tissue. CDR3 residues: CTSSAVPGELFL. CDR3 DNA sequence: TGTACCAGCAGCGCCGTCCCCGGGGAGCTGTTTCTT.